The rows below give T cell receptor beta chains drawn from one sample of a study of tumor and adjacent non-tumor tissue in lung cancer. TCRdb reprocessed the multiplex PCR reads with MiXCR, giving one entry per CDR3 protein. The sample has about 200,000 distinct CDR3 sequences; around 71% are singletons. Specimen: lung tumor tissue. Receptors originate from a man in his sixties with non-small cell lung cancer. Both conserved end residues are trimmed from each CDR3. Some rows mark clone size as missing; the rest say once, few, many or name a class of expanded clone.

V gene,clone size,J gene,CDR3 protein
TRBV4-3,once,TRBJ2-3,ASSQDRTGITDAQY
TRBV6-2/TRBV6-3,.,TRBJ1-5,ASRYSKTQPQH
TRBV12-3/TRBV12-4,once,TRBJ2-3,ASSQPSWRWGFTDTQY
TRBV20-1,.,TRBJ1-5,SASPGGVYNQPQH
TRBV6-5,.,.,ASGRLAGTYNEQF
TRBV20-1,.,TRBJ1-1,SASEIWQKAF
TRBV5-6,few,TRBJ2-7,ASSIWDRTYEQY
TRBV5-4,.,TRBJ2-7,ASSSTGSSYEQY
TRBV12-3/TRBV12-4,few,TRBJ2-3,ASSLRPAGDTDTQY
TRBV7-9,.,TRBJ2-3,TSSTPPRDRGSDTQY
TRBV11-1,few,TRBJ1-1,ANSLKGMNTEAF
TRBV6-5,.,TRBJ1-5,ATSTGTLGNQPQH
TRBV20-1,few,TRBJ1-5,SASIQGGNQPQH
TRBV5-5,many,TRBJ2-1,ASSVTGQGNEQF
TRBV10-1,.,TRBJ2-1,ASSRDAVSSYNKQF
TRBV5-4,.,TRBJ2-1,ASSLGGPDYEQL
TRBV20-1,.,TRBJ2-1,SAKDKSSGGYNEQF
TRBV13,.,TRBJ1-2,ASSLTLNTDDDGYT
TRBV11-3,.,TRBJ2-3,ASSPTSMDTQY
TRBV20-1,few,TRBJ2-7,STSPQGLAGEWGYEQY
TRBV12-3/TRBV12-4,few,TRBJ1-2,ASSLDWVGGYT
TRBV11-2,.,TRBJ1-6,TSREMTEYNSPLH
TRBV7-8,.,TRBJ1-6,ASSSDRDDNSPLH
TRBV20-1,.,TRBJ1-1,SARDQYRRNTEAF
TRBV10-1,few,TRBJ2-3,ASSEGLAGRTDTQY
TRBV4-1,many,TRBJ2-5,ASSPDSEGQTQY
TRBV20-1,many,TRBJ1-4,SARDGQKTREKLF
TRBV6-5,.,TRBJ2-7,ASSYLAEVSYEQY
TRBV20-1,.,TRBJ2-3,SARRDGGDLTDTQY
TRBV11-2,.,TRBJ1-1,ASSLGPVTEAF
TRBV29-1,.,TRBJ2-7,RAELHYEQY
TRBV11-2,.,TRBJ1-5,ASSFDGLSNQPQQ
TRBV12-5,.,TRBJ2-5,ASALVEGVEGETQY
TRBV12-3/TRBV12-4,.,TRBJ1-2,ASSWDGYCGYT
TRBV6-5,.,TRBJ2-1,ASGYSYRPSSYNEQF
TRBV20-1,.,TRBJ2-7,SAAGGHEKY
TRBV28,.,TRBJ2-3,ASSDLGTARTGTQY
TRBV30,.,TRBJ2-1,AWSEASFSYNEQF
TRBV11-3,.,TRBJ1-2,ASILEGRGDIYGYT
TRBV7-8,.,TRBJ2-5,ASTPRLSGGETQY
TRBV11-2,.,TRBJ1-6,ASSFWLRNSPLH
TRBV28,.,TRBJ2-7,ASSLGETYEQY
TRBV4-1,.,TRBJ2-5,ASSQGSGGTQETQY
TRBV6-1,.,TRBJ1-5,ASSGAIQNQTQH